A selection of T cell receptor beta chains follows, all from one sample in a study of blood T cell repertoires in COVID-19. The protocol was immunoSEQ multiplex PCR, while the TCRdb copy is restricted to in-frame clones and leaves out a portion. The table shows 150,000 to 200,000 clones, with about 77% occurring only once. The sequencing sample was made of PBMCs or T cells enriched from blood (not recorded which). These receptors all stem from a woman in her fifties or sixties with acute COVID-19. Each CDR3 is given with its conserved first and last residue. D genes are given only for firm matches. Not all rows give a size; the values are once, few, many and, for expanded clones, a class.

D gene	CDR3 length	J gene	clone size	V gene	CDR3 protein	CDR3 DNA
NA	14	TRBJ2-3	once	TRBV29-1	CSVPGPSHTDTQYF	TGCAGCGTTCCCGGGCCTAGCCACACAGATACGCAGTATTTT
NA	17	TRBJ2-2	NA	TRBV4-3	CASSPRVQGGNTGELFF	TGCGCCAGCAGCCCGCGGGTGCAGGGAGGCAATACCGGGGAGCTGTTTTTT
TRBD1	14	TRBJ1-2	NA	TRBV27	CASSPPGQNYGYTF	TGTGCCAGCAGTCCCCCGGGACAGAACTATGGCTACACCTTC
NA	15	TRBJ1-4	many	TRBV19	CASSMWGGNNEKLFF	TGTGCCAGTAGTATGTGGGGCGGAAATAATGAAAAACTGTTTTTT
NA	14	TRBJ2-5	NA	TRBV11-1	CASSLATTVETQYF	TGTGCCAGCAGCTTAGCGACGACAGTTGAGACCCAGTACTTC
NA	15	TRBJ2-6	NA	TRBV30	CAWSATRAGANVLTF	TGTGCCTGGAGTGCAACCCGAGCTGGGGCCAACGTCCTGACTTTC
NA	16	TRBJ2-3	once	TRBV27	CATRRWAGSSTDTQYF	TGTGCCACCCGCCGGTGGGCGGGATCGAGCACAGATACGCAGTATTTT
TRBD1	17	TRBJ1-5	NA	TRBV7-8	CASSLPIGQGRYQPQHF	TGTGCCAGCAGCTTGCCAATTGGACAGGGAAGGTATCAGCCCCAGCATTTT
NA	11	TRBJ2-1	once	TRBV25-1	CASSEFAGQFF	TGTGCCAGCAGTGAATTTGCGGGGCAGTTCTTC
TRBD1	15	TRBJ1-5	NA	TRBV6-5	CASRPPGQRNQPQHF	TGTGCCAGCAGACCGCCGGGACAGCGCAATCAGCCCCAGCATTTT
TRBD1	14	TRBJ2-1	NA	TRBV29-1	CSVEESDRGDEQFF	TGCAGCGTTGAAGAGTCGGACAGGGGAGATGAGCAGTTCTTC
NA	14	TRBJ2-5	NA	TRBV7-2	CASTPGGGAGTQYF	TGTGCCAGCACCCCCGGTGGCGGGGCCGGGACCCAGTACTTC